This T cell receptor beta chain was retrieved from a study of blood T cell repertoires in COVID-19. The CDR3 is 13 amino acids. Trimming cost V 1 base and J 3 bases, with 5 bases left between them. Germline CDR1 SGHKS, CDR2 YYEKEE (reference sequence). Repertoires were generated with immunoSEQ multiplex PCR, while TCRdb's copy carries only in-frame clones and drops some. Here the sample spans under 300,000 clones, 70% to 90% being singletons. The sequence was obtained from a woman aged 70 to 79 with acute or convalescent COVID-19. Sample: peripheral blood. This sequence joins TRBV5-5 and TRBJ2-1, with a tentative D call TRBD1 (5 bases). CDR3 amino acids: CASSLRGYNEQFF. CDR3 in DNA: TGTGCCAGCAGCTTGAGGGGCTACAATGAGCAGTTCTTC.